A single sample gave rise to the 14 T cell receptor beta chains below, sequenced in a study of blood T cell repertoires in COVID-19. Libraries were prepared by immunoSEQ multiplex PCR; TCRdb keeps only in-frame clonotypes and omits some of them. Among roughly 150,000 clones listed, around 84% were seen once. The specimen was peripheral blood. These receptor sequences come from a woman aged 45-65 years with COVID-19, enrolled during active disease.

The sample holds a few counts of this clone. The V call is TRBV2, the J call TRBJ2-1; possibly TRBD2 for D (6 bases). Trimming shortened V by 2 bases and J by 0 bases, and 8 bases separated the two germline ends. Germline CDR1 is SNHLY and CDR2 is FYNNEI. This CDR3 region has 15 residues. The CDR3 nucleotides are TGTGCCAGCAGTGAACGCGGGGACTCCTACAATGAGCAGTTCTTC. It codes for CASSERGDSYNEQFF.

V usage is TRBV2 and J usage is TRBJ2-7, with TRBD1 matching 7 bases. CDR1 and CDR2 (germline): SNHLY, FYNNEI. The ends lost 3 bases at V and 6 bases at J; junction bases unmatched: 11. CDR3 length: 15 amino acids. As DNA, the CDR3 is TGTGCCAGCAGTGACAGGATAACAGGGGTCGGCGAGCAGTACTTC. Protein sequence: CASSDRITGVGEQYF.

The gene calls are TRBV6-5 and TRBJ2-1; maybe TRBD1 (8 bases). The CDR3 sequence is 16 residues long. V lost 3 bases and J 6 bases, leaving 18 bases between the germline ends. Germline CDR1 and CDR2: MNHEY and SVGAGI. The CDR3 DNA reads TGTGCCAGCAGTTATTACACGACAGGGGAGGGCAATGAGCAGTTCTTC. It codes for CASSYYTTGEGNEQFF.

The chain is built from TRBV18 and TRBJ2-5, with TRBD1 as a possible D gene (5 bases). Trimming pared 3 bases from V and 3 bases from J, leaving 14 bases between. This CDR3 spans 15 amino acids. CDR1 KGHSH and CDR2 LQKENI come from the germline V gene. The CDR3 DNA follows: TGTGCCAGCTCACCCCAAGGGGCTACAAAAGAGACCCAGTACTTC. As protein: CASSPQGATKETQYF.

Only one count was recorded for this clone. The V gene is TRBV20-1, the J gene TRBJ2-1; the match to TRBD2 covers 10 bases. V was pared by 3 bases and J by 8 bases, with 1 base of the junction left unmatched. The germline CDR1 and CDR2 sequences are DFQATT and SNEGSKA (reference sequence). This CDR3 has 12 amino acids. CDR3 coding DNA: TGCAGTGCTAGTACTAGCGGGGATGAGCAGTTCTTC. Translation: CSASTSGDEQFF.

The chain recombines TRBV6-2 or TRBV6-3 with TRBJ2-7, with D possibly being TRBD2 (5 bases). Germline V gene sequence: CDR1 MNHEY, CDR2 SVGEGT. The V end lost 4 bases, the J end lost 4 bases, and 14 bases lay between the germline ends. The CDR3 is 14 residues long. DNA of the CDR3: TGTGCCAGCAGTTTGACCGCCCCGGGGTACGAGCAGTACTTC. Its protein product is CASSLTAPGYEQYF.

The chain carries TRBV7-9 and TRBJ2-7; 9 nucleotides agree with TRBD2. Per germline, CDR1 SEHNR and CDR2 FQNEAQ (reference sequence). Unmatched junction bases numbered 6, after V lost 3 bases and J lost 3 bases. This CDR3 is built from 15 residues. CDR3 DNA sequence: TGTGCCAGCAGCTTCGGACTAGCGAATCACTACGAGCAGTACTTC. It is translated as CASSFGLANHYEQYF. Combining the CDR3 with reference TRBV7-9 and TRBJ2-7 gives the whole variable domain DTGVSQNPRHKITKRGQNVTFRCDPISEHNRLYWYRQTLGQGPEFLTYFQNEAQLEKSRLLSDRFSAERPKGSFSTLEIQRTEQGDSAMYLCASSFGLANHYEQYFGPGTRLTVT.

The rearrangement uses TRBV3-1 (or the pseudogene TRBV3-2) and TRBJ2-2, with D perhaps matching TRBD2 (5 bases). The ends were cut back, 2 bases at V and 2 bases at J, with 12 bases in the middle. The CDR3 is 16 residues long. CDR1 and CDR2 from the germline V gene are LGHDT and YNNKEL (reference sequence). CDR3 in amino acids: CASSQSLGVNTGELFF. DNA of the CDR3: TGTGCCAGCAGCCAAAGTCTCGGGGTTAACACCGGGGAGCTGTTTTTT.

In this sample, this clone turned up once. CDR3 sequence reads: CASSLVEAGAGDTQYF. The DNA of the CDR3 is TGTGCCAGCAGCTTAGTAGAGGCGGGGGCCGGGGATACGCAGTATTTT. The chain combines TRBV7-9 with TRBJ2-3; TRBD2 might be the D (7 bases). The V end lost 1 base, the J end lost 6 bases, and 17 bases lay between the germline ends. Germline V gene lookup returns CDR1 SEHNR and CDR2 FQNEAQ (reference sequence). The CDR3 sequence is 16 residues long.

The chain combines TRBV5-1 with TRBJ2-4, with a weak D call TRBD1 (5 bases). The CDR3 is made up of 16 amino acids. From germline, CDR1 is SGHRS and CDR2 YFSETQ. The germline V and J ends were trimmed by 5 bases and 0 bases, with 15 bases remaining between them. The CDR3 DNA reads as TGCGCCAGCAGAGCCCAGGGCAATCTAGCCAAAAACATTCAGTACTTC. Amino acid sequence: CASRAQGNLAKNIQYF.

V and J are TRBV6-2 or TRBV6-3 and TRBJ2-5; 8 nucleotides align to TRBD2. With 2 bases clipped from V and 5 bases from J, the junction kept 16 bases outside the gene matches. The CDR3 contains 18 residues. Germline CDR1 and CDR2: MNHEY and SVGEGT. The CDR3 nucleotides read TGTGCCAGCAGTTACCCACACAGCGGGGGAGCCTTCGGGGAGACCCAGTACTTC. Residues: CASSYPHSGGAFGETQYF.

The genes are TRBV5-1 and TRBJ2-2; a weak D match, TRBD2 (5 bases). CDR3 length: 16 amino acids. Trimming left V 0 bases short and J 0 bases short, with 9 bases between. Per germline, CDR1 SGHRS and CDR2 YFSETQ. The CDR3: CASSLADYTNTGELFF. DNA of the CDR3: TGCGCCAGCAGCTTGGCCGACTACACGAACACCGGGGAGCTGTTTTTT.

This clone occurred once. The chain combines TRBV21-1 with TRBJ1-1. TRBV21-1 is labeled a pseudogene. The CDR3 spans 11 residues. The CDR3 spells CASSSGVRAFF. CDR3 nucleotide sequence: TGTGCCAGCAGCAGCGGGGTGAGAGCTTTCTTT.

This sequence joins TRBV30 and TRBJ1-3, with D perhaps matching TRBD1 (5 bases). In germline, CDR1 is GTSNPN, CDR2 SVGIG (reference sequence). The CDR3 is 13 residues long. The V end was cut by 1 base, the J end by 4 bases, with 8 bases between. CDR3 protein: CAWSGQLGNTIYF. The CDR3 nucleotides are TGTGCCTGGAGTGGACAGCTCGGAAACACCATATATTTT. The full variable domain, with the rest looked up from reference TRBV30 and TRBJ1-3, is SQTIHQWPATLVQPVGSPLSLECTVEGTSNPNLYWYRQAAGRGLQLLFYSVGIGQISSEVPQNLSASRPQDRQFILSSKKLLLSDSGFYLCAWSGQLGNTIYFGEGSWLTVV.